The clone carrying this T cell receptor (beta chain) showed up many times. Antigen unknown. Germline CDR1 is SGHAT and CDR2 is FQNNGV. The V and J ends lost 5 bases and 5 bases respectively, with 15 bases between them. The CDR3 has 14 residues. Patients included in sequencing had previously demonstrated CD8+CD57+ cell expansion by flow cytometry. Blood came from patients not yet given any therapy. The data derive from a study of CD8+CD57+ T cells in acquired aplastic anemia. Study-level results: Patients and controls were found to share about 31 CD8+ CDR3 sequences. Between the patient and control groups, CD8+ Simpson's diversity did not differ significantly.

Template material for TCR beta VDJ and CDR3 profiling consisted of genomic DNA. TCRdb analysed the reads with MiXCR anew, one entry per CDR3 protein. The sample shows approximately 58,000 distinct CDR3 sequences, around 50% of them seen only once. The chain joins TRBV11-2 to TRBJ1-2, with D hard to call. This receptor was identified in a human donor with aplastic anemia. Sequencing used sorted CD4+, CD8+, or CD8+CD57+ T cells (not recorded which) from PBMCs. Here the CDR3 DNA reads TGTGCCAGCAGCCCCTATGGAGTCGGGTATGGCTACACCTTC. Residues: CASSPYGVGYGYTF.